These T cell receptor beta chains were read from a single sample in a study of blood T cell repertoires in COVID-19. Generated by immunoSEQ multiplex PCR, the TCRdb table keeps only in-frame clones and is missing some. The sample carries about 370,000 clones, around 87% recorded once. Sequencing input: PBMCs or T cells enriched from blood (not recorded which). The receptors come from a man in his late teens or twenties who had recovered from COVID-19. Both conserved end residues are part of each CDR3. The D gene is left open where the match is weak. Some rows mark clone size as missing; the rest say once, few, many or name a class of expanded clone.

v_gene: TRBV28
d_gene: .
j_gene: TRBJ1-5
abundance: .
CDR3aa: CASSFPGSNQPQHF
CDR3nt: TGTGCCAGCAGTTTCCCAGGGAGCAATCAGCCCCAGCATTTT

v_gene: TRBV15
d_gene: .
j_gene: TRBJ2-3
abundance: .
CDR3aa: CATSSLGDSSITDTQYF
CDR3nt: TGTGCCACCAGCAGCCTCGGGGACTCGTCGATCACAGATACGCAGTATTTT

v_gene: TRBV27
d_gene: .
j_gene: TRBJ2-1
abundance: .
CDR3aa: CASSLSRGWSEQFF
CDR3nt: TGTGCCAGCAGTTTATCTCGGGGTTGGAGTGAGCAGTTCTTC

v_gene: TRBV27
d_gene: .
j_gene: TRBJ2-7
abundance: few
CDR3aa: CASSPNPGTYEQYF
CDR3nt: TGTGCCAGCAGTCCCAACCCAGGTACCTACGAGCAGTACTTC

v_gene: TRBV10-2
d_gene: TRBD1
j_gene: TRBJ1-2
abundance: once
CDR3aa: CASKTGGWNGYTF
CDR3nt: TGCGCCAGCAAAACAGGGGGATGGAATGGCTACACCTTC

v_gene: TRBV5-4
d_gene: TRBD1
j_gene: TRBJ2-6
abundance: .
CDR3aa: CASSSPTGEAGANVLTF
CDR3nt: TGTGCCAGCAGCTCCCCGACAGGGGAAGCTGGGGCCAACGTCCTGACTTTC

v_gene: TRBV6-5
d_gene: TRBD1
j_gene: TRBJ1-1
abundance: .
CDR3aa: CASSPPGQPNTEAFF
CDR3nt: TGTGCCAGCAGTCCTCCGGGACAGCCAAACACTGAAGCTTTCTTT

v_gene: TRBV9
d_gene: TRBD1
j_gene: TRBJ2-7
abundance: .
CDR3aa: CASSIPRTGYYGEQYF
CDR3nt: TGTGCCAGCAGCATTCCAAGGACAGGGTACTATGGCGAGCAGTACTTC

v_gene: TRBV27
d_gene: TRBD1
j_gene: TRBJ1-1
abundance: .
CDR3aa: CASSSIGTDYTEAFF
CDR3nt: TGTGCCAGCAGTTCGATCGGGACAGACTACACTGAAGCTTTCTTT

v_gene: TRBV9
d_gene: .
j_gene: TRBJ1-3
abundance: .
CDR3aa: CASSVEGSGNTIYF
CDR3nt: TGTGCCAGCAGCGTAGAAGGGAGTGGAAACACCATATATTTT

v_gene: TRBV6-2/TRBV6-3
d_gene: .
j_gene: TRBJ2-2
abundance: .
CDR3aa: CASSDPGGELFF
CDR3nt: TGTGCCAGCAGCGATCCAGGCGGGGAGCTGTTTTTT

v_gene: TRBV28
d_gene: TRBD1
j_gene: TRBJ2-2
abundance: .
CDR3aa: CASRPGTGYTGELFF
CDR3nt: TGTGCCAGCAGGCCCGGGACAGGGTACACCGGGGAGCTGTTTTTT

v_gene: TRBV7-2
d_gene: .
j_gene: TRBJ1-1
abundance: .
CDR3aa: CASSLVRSGTEAFF
CDR3nt: TGTGCCAGCAGCTTAGTACGGTCAGGGACTGAAGCTTTCTTT

v_gene: TRBV3-1/TRBV3-2
d_gene: TRBD2
j_gene: TRBJ2-7
abundance: .
CDR3aa: CASSQGLAGGYEQYF
CDR3nt: TGTGCCAGCAGCCAAGGACTAGCGGGGGGCTACGAGCAGTACTTC

v_gene: TRBV3-1/TRBV3-2
d_gene: .
j_gene: TRBJ2-3
abundance: .
CDR3aa: CASSPTQDTQYF
CDR3nt: TGTGCCAGCAGCCCTACCCAAGATACGCAGTATTTT

v_gene: TRBV6-4
d_gene: .
j_gene: TRBJ2-1
abundance: .
CDR3aa: CASSVSTSTEQFF
CDR3nt: TGTGCCAGCAGCGTTTCTACTAGCACCGAGCAGTTCTTC

v_gene: TRBV6-4
d_gene: .
j_gene: TRBJ2-2
abundance: once
CDR3aa: CASKPAAPLNTGELFF
CDR3nt: TGTGCCAGCAAGCCGGCGGCACCCCTGAACACCGGGGAGCTGTTTTTT

v_gene: TRBV7-2
d_gene: TRBD2
j_gene: TRBJ2-3
abundance: .
CDR3aa: CASSYRLAGSGRGTDTQYF
CDR3nt: TGTGCCAGCAGCTACCGCCTGGCCGGTAGCGGGAGGGGCACAGATACGCAGTATTTT

v_gene: TRBV2
d_gene: TRBD1
j_gene: TRBJ2-5
abundance: .
CDR3aa: CASTLVRDRPETQYF
CDR3nt: TGTGCCAGCACCCTCGTCCGGGACAGGCCAGAGACCCAGTACTTC

v_gene: TRBV7-3
d_gene: TRBD1
j_gene: TRBJ2-7
abundance: .
CDR3aa: CASSLSGTGGAYEQYF
CDR3nt: TGTGCCAGCAGCTTATCCGGGACAGGGGGCGCATACGAGCAGTACTTC

v_gene: TRBV3-1/TRBV3-2
d_gene: TRBD2
j_gene: TRBJ2-1
abundance: .
CDR3aa: CATNGGGFYNEQFF
CDR3nt: TGTGCCACCAACGGCGGGGGATTTTACAATGAGCAGTTCTTC

v_gene: TRBV7-6
d_gene: .
j_gene: TRBJ2-7
abundance: once
CDR3aa: CASSLASQGRNEQYF
CDR3nt: TGTGCCAGCAGCTTAGCGAGTCAGGGTAGAAACGAGCAGTACTTC

v_gene: TRBV4-1
d_gene: TRBD1
j_gene: TRBJ1-5
abundance: .
CDR3aa: CASSQRDRGGQPQHF
CDR3nt: TGCGCCAGCAGCCAACGGGACAGAGGGGGTCAGCCCCAGCATTTT

v_gene: TRBV5-4
d_gene: .
j_gene: TRBJ1-1
abundance: .
CDR3aa: CASSLPGRRAFF
CDR3nt: TGTGCCAGCAGCTTGCCCGGGAGGAGGGCTTTCTTT

v_gene: TRBV7-9
d_gene: .
j_gene: TRBJ2-5
abundance: once
CDR3aa: CASSLGADSRKQETQYF
CDR3nt: TGTGCCAGCAGCTTAGGAGCCGACAGCCGCAAACAAGAGACCCAGTACTTC

v_gene: TRBV2
d_gene: TRBD1
j_gene: TRBJ1-2
abundance: .
CDR3aa: CARKKTRKGAGDYGYTF
CDR3nt: TGTGCCCGAAAAAAGACACGGAAGGGGGCTGGCGACTATGGCTACACCTTC

v_gene: TRBV27
d_gene: .
j_gene: TRBJ2-5
abundance: .
CDR3aa: CASRALETQYF
CDR3nt: TGTGCCAGCAGGGCCCTTGAGACCCAGTACTTC